These 14 T cell receptor beta chains originate from one sample sequenced in a study of response to subunit inactivated influenza vaccine. TCRdb itself ran the RT-PCR reads through MiXCR, one entry per CDR3 protein. The sample contains 650,000 to 700,000 distinct CDR3 sequences, approximately 14% of which appear only once. Sequencing used PBMCs from blood, obtained approximately 12 days after vaccination. The origin of the receptors is a man in his fifties or sixties who received an inactivated influenza vaccine.

This chain links TRBV6-4 with TRBJ1-5; weak D call: TRBD1 (6 bases). The CDR3 length is 13 residues. The V end lost 3 bases, the J end lost 6 bases, and 9 bases lay between the germline ends. Germline CDR1 MRHNA, CDR2 SNTAGT. CDR3 bases: TGTGCCAGCAGTGAGGAAGGGGGTCAGCCCCAGCATTTT. Its translation: CASSEEGGQPQHF.

CDR3 sequence reads: CASSLWSFGATGELFF. CDR3 DNA: TGTGCCAGCAGCTTGTGGTCCTTCGGGGCCACCGGGGAGCTGTTTTTT. The V gene is TRBV5-6, the J gene TRBJ2-2; TRBD1 or TRBD2 may be the D gene (5 bases each). CDR1 SGHDT and CDR2 YYEEEE come from the germline V gene. The V end lost 1 base, the J end lost 4 bases, and 14 bases lay between the germline ends. This CDR3 has 16 amino acids.

V is TRBV5-1 and J is TRBJ1-2; possibly TRBD1 for D (5 bases). The CDR3 is 19 amino acids. V was cut by 0 bases and J by 4 bases, with 25 bases left in between. Per germline, CDR1 SGHRS and CDR2 YFSETQ. Here the CDR3 reads CASSLVSTDTLLRGYGYTF. The CDR3 region has the DNA TGCGCCAGCAGCTTGGTCTCGACGGACACCCTACTGCGGGGCTATGGCTACACCTTC.

In its sample, this clonotype was seen many times. The chain employs TRBV6-1 and TRBJ2-7; 7 bases line up with TRBD2. CDR1 is MNHNS, CDR2 SASEGT, per germline. The J segment lost 3 bases and the V segment lost 5 bases, leaving 7 bases of the junction unmatched. The CDR3 has 14 amino acids. DNA of the CDR3: TGTGCCAGCAGTCTGGGACTATGGAGCTACGAGCAGTACTTC. Amino acids: CASSLGLWSYEQYF.

This clonotype has a handful of counts. The genes are TRBV9 and TRBJ2-3, with 13 positions matching TRBD2. The CDR3 length is 15 residues. Germline V gives CDR1 SGDLS, CDR2 YYNGEE. V was clipped by 0 bases and J by 9 bases; unmatched bases: 4. CDR3 region: CASSVGLAGGYTQYF. In DNA, the CDR3 is TGTGCCAGCAGCGTAGGACTAGCGGGGGGTTACACGCAGTATTTT.

This clonotype came up once. This chain uses TRBV24-1 with TRBJ2-2; D gene unclear. Trimming left V 2 bases short and J 3 bases short, with 12 bases between. The CDR3 totals 16 residues. Germline CDR1 is KGHDR and CDR2 is SFDVKD. This CDR3 reads CATSDSGQIYTGELFF. For the CDR3, the DNA is TGTGCCACCAGTGATTCCGGCCAGATTTACACCGGGGAGCTGTTTTTT.

This clonotype was seen only a few times. The CDR3 region is CASTQGRGYGYTF. The CDR3, as DNA: TGTGCCAGCACCCAAGGGAGGGGCTATGGCTACACCTTC. This chain links TRBV12-3 or TRBV12-4 with TRBJ1-2; maybe TRBD1 (5 bases). V gave up 7 bases and J gave up 4 bases, with 13 bases separating them. The CDR3 consists of 13 residues.

The CDR3 DNA is TGTGCCAGCAGCTTATCGTCAGCCCCTAATTCACCCCTCCACTTT. Protein: CASSLSSAPNSPLHF. The rearrangement joins TRBV7-2 to TRBJ1-6; D gene uncertain. V lost 2 bases and J 6 bases, leaving 11 bases between the germline ends. The germline V gene encodes CDR1 SGHTA and CDR2 FQGNSA. The CDR3 runs 15 residues.

The sample holds many counts of this clonotype. V and J are TRBV28 and TRBJ2-3; TRBD1 agrees at 9 bases. V lost 3 bases to trimming and J lost 3 bases; unmatched junction nucleotides: 4. CDR3 length equals 15 residues. The germline V gene has CDR1 MDHEN and CDR2 SYDVKM. The DNA for the CDR3 is TGTGCCAGCAGTTTGGACAGGGGATTGACAGATACGCAGTATTTT. It encodes CASSLDRGLTDTQYF.

This clonotype was seen only a few times. The chain couples TRBV20-1 to TRBJ2-7; TRBD2 might be the D (5 bases). Per germline, CDR1 DFQATT and CDR2 SNEGSKA (reference sequence). The CDR3 runs 13 residues. V was shortened by 3 bases and J by 2 bases, with 11 bases between the two germline ends. The CDR3 is CSASRGPAYEQYF. The CDR3 coding sequence is TGCAGTGCTAGTAGAGGGCCGGCCTACGAGCAGTACTTC.

This clonotype occurred a few times. The genes are TRBV2 and TRBJ2-6, with a tentative D call TRBD1 (6 bases). Germline V gene lookup returns CDR1 SNHLY and CDR2 FYNNEI. The CDR3 sequence is 16 residues long. Trimming took 4 bases from V and 4 from J, leaving 14 bases between them. DNA of the CDR3: TGTGCCAGCAGTGTAACAGGGTTGCCCGGGGCCAACGTCCTGACTTTC. Translation: CASSVTGLPGANVLTF. Full variable domain (remainder filled in from reference TRBV2 and TRBJ2-6): EPEVTQTPSHQVTQMGQEVILRCVPISNHLYFYWYRQILGQKVEFLVSFYNNEISEKSEIFDDQFSVERPDGSNFTLKIRSTKLEDSAMYFCASSVTGLPGANVLTFGAGSRLTVL.

This clonotype was detected a few times. This chain joins TRBV7-9 and TRBJ1-5; D not resolved. CDR3 length equals 15 residues. The germline gives CDR1 SEHNR, CDR2 FQNEAQ (reference sequence). The V end lost 8 bases, the J end lost 0 bases, and 14 bases lay between the germline ends. DNA for the CDR3: TGTGCCAGCGCGACCGGACTAAATAGCAATCAGCCCCAGCATTTT. It specifies CASATGLNSNQPQHF. Full variable domain (missing parts from reference TRBV7-9 and TRBJ1-5): DTGVSQNPRHKITKRGQNVTFRCDPISEHNRLYWYRQTLGQGPEFLTYFQNEAQLEKSRLLSDRFSAERPKGSFSTLEIQRTEQGDSAMYLCASATGLNSNQPQHFGDGTRLSIL.

The chain links TRBV12-3 or TRBV12-4 to TRBJ1-6; D remains unclear. The CDR3 runs to 16 residues. Trimming removed 3 bases from V and 4 bases from J, with 13 bases in between. The CDR3 loop reads CASSLGRLCYNSPLHF. The DNA for the CDR3 is TGTGCCAGCAGTTTGGGGAGACTGTGTTATAATTCACCCCTCCACTTT.

Only a few counts were recorded for this clonotype. The chain carries TRBV7-2 and TRBJ2-1, with 9 bases identical to TRBD2. Germline trimming cut 6 bases from V and 8 bases from J; bases unmatched to any gene: 14. Germline loops: CDR1 SGHTA, CDR2 FQGNSA. CDR3 length: 16 amino acids. This CDR3 is CASRPSSGGRRDEQFF. In DNA, the CDR3 is TGTGCCAGCAGACCGAGTAGCGGGGGAAGGCGAGATGAGCAGTTCTTC.